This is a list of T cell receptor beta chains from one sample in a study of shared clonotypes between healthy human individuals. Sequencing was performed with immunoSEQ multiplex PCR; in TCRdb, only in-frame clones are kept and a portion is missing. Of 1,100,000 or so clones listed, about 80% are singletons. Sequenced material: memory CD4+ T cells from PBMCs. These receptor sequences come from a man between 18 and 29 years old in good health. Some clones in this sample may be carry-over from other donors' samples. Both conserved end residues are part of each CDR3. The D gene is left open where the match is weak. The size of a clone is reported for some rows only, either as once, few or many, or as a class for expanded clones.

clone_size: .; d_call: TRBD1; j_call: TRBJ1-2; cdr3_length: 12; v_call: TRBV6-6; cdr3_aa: CASSLTGNGYTF; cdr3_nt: TGTGCCAGCAGTTTGACAGGGAATGGCTACACCTTC
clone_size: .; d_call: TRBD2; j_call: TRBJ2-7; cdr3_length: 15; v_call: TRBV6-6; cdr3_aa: CASSYSTSGAYEQYF; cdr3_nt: TGTGCCAGCAGTTACTCGACTAGCGGGGCCTACGAGCAGTACTTC
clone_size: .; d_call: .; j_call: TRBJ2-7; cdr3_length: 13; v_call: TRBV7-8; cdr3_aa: CASRWDLTYEQYF; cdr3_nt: TGTGCCAGCAGGTGGGACTTAACCTACGAGCAGTACTTC
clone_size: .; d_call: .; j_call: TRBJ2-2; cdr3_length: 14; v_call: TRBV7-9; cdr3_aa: CASSAGRVDGELFF; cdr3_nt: TGTGCCAGCAGCGCCGGCCGGGTCGACGGGGAGCTGTTTTTT
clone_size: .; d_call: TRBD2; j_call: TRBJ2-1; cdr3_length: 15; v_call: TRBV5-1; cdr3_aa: CASSALAGGGGEQFF; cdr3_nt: TGCGCCAGCAGCGCCCTAGCGGGAGGCGGCGGTGAGCAGTTCTTC
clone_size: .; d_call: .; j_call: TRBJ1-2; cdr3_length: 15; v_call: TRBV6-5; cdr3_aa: CAIAPVGGQTGRYTF; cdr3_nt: TGTGCCATCGCGCCCGTAGGAGGTCAGACAGGCCGCTACACCTTC
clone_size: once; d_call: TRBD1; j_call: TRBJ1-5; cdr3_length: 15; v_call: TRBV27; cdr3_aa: CASSLVTGGGQPQHF; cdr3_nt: TGTGCCAGCAGCCTTGTGACAGGGGGAGGTCAGCCCCAGCATTTT
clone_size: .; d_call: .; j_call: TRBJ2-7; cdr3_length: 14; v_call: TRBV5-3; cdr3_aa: CARSEIPTSDEQYF; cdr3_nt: TGTGCCAGAAGCGAAATCCCGACCTCCGACGAGCAGTACTTC
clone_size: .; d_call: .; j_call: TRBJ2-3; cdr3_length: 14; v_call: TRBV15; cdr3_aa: CATSTKGSTDTQYF; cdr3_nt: TGTGCCACCAGCACTAAGGGTAGCACAGATACGCAGTATTTT
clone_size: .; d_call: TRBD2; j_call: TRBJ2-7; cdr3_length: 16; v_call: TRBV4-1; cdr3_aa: CASSQDRASGGHEQYF; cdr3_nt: TGCGCCAGCAGCCAAGATAGGGCTAGCGGGGGACACGAGCAGTACTTC
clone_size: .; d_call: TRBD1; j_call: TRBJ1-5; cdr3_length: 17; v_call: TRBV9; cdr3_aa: CASSPGWGQGAPEPQHF; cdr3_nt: TGTGCCAGCAGCCCGGGGTGGGGACAGGGGGCCCCGGAGCCCCAGCATTTT
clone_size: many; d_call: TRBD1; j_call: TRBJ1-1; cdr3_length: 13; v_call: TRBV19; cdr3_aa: CASRDRVNTEAFF; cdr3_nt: TGTGCCAGTAGAGACAGGGTGAACACTGAAGCTTTCTTT
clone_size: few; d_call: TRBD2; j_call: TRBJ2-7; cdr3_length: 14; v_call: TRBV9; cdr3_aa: CASSRTSDSYEQYF; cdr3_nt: TGTGCCAGCAGCCGAACTAGCGACTCCTACGAGCAGTACTTC
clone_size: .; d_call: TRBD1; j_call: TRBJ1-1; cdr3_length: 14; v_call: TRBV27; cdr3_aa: CASYGQGMNTEAFF; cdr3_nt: TGTGCCAGCTACGGACAGGGGATGAACACTGAAGCTTTCTTT
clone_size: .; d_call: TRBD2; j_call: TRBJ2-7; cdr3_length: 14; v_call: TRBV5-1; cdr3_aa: CASSLAGSGGEQYF; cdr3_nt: TGCGCCAGCAGCTTGGCGGGTAGCGGGGGCGAGCAGTACTTC
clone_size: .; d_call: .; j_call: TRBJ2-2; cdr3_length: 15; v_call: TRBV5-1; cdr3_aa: CASSSDSQNTGELFF; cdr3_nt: TGCGCCAGCAGTTCTGACTCCCAGAACACCGGGGAGCTGTTTTTT
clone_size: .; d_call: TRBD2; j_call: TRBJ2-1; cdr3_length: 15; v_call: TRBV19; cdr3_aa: CASSFVAGVYNEQFF; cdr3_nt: TGTGCCAGTTCTTTCGTTGCGGGAGTGTACAATGAGCAGTTCTTC
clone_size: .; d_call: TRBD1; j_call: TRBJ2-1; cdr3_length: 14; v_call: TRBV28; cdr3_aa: CASSPGTDYNEQFF; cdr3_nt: TGTGCCAGCAGCCCCGGGACAGACTACAATGAGCAGTTCTTC
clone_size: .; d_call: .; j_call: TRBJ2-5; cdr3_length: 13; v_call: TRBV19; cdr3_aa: CASNQWGEETQYF; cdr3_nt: TGTGCCAGTAACCAGTGGGGGGAAGAGACCCAGTACTTC
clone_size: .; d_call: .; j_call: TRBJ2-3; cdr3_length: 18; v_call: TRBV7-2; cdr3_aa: CASSLAGGGGRGTDTQYF; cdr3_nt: TGTGCCAGCAGCTTAGCAGGGGGCGGAGGGAGGGGCACAGATACGCAGTATTTT
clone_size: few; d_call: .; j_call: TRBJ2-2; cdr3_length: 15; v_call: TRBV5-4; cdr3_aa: CASSFSRANTGELFF; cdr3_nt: TGTGCCAGCAGCTTTTCCAGAGCGAACACCGGTGAGCTGTTTTTT
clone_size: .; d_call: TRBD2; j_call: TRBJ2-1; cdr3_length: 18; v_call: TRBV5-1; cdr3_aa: CASSLHNSGSGSYNEQFF; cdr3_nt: TGCGCCAGCAGCTTGCACAATAGCGGGAGTGGGTCCTACAATGAGCAGTTCTTC
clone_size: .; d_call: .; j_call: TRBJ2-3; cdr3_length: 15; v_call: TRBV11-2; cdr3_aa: CASSKWSSDTDTQYF; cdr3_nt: TGTGCCAGCAGCAAATGGTCCTCGGACACAGATACGCAGTATTTT
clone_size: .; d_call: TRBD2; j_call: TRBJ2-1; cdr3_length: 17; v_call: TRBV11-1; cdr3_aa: CASSPGLAGGPGFEQFF; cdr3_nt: TGTGCCAGCAGCCCGGGACTAGCGGGAGGCCCCGGGTTTGAGCAGTTCTTC
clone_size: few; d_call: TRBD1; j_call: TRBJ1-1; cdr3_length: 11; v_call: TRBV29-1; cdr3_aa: CSVAGQGMTFF; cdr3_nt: TGCAGCGTCGCCGGACAGGGGATGACTTTCTTT
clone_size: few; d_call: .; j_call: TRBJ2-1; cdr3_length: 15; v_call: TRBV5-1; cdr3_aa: CASSLAGTGVDEQFF; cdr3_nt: TGCGCCAGCAGCTTGGCCGGCACGGGGGTGGATGAGCAGTTCTTC
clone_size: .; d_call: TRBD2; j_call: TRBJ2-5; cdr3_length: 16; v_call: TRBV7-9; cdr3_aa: CASSPPSGSEQETQYF; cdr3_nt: TGTGCCAGCAGCCCTCCTAGCGGGAGCGAGCAAGAGACCCAGTACTTC
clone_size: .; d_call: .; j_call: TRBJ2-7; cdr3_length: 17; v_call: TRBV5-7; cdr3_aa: CASSPAPGARGSYEQYF; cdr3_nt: TGTGCCAGCAGCCCCGCCCCTGGGGCCAGGGGATCCTACGAGCAGTACTTC
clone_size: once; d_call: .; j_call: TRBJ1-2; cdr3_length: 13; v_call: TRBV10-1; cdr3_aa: CASSYTANYGYTF; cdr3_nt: TGCGCCAGCAGTTATACAGCTAACTATGGCTACACCTTC
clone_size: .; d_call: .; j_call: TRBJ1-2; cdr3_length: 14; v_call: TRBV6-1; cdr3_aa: CASSEGPTNYGYTF; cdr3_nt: TGTGCCAGCAGTGAAGGACCAACTAACTATGGCTACACCTTC
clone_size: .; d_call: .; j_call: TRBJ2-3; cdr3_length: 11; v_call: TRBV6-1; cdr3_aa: CATQRTDTQYF; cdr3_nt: TGTGCCACACAGCGCACAGATACGCAGTATTTT
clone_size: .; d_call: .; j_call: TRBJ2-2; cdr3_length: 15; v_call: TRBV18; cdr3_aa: CASSTGRPSTGELFF; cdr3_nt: TGTGCCAGCTCCACGGGACGCCCTTCCACCGGGGAGCTGTTTTTT
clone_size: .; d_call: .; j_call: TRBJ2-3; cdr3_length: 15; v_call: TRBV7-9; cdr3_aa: CASSLLLMSLDTQYF; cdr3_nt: TGTGCCAGCAGCTTACTTTTGATGTCCCTGGATACGCAGTATTTT
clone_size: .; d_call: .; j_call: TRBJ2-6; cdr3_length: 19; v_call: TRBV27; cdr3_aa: CASSPSGVGEVPGANVLTF; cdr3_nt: TGTGCCAGCAGTCCCTCCGGGGTAGGGGAGGTGCCTGGGGCCAACGTCCTGACTTTC
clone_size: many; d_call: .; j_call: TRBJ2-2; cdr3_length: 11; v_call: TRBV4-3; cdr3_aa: CASREGLELFF; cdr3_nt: TGCGCCAGCAGGGAGGGCTTGGAGCTGTTTTTT
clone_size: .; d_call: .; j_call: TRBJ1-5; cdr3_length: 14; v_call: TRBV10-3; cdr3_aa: CAISDDSFYQPQHF; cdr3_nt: TGTGCCATCAGTGATGACAGCTTTTATCAGCCCCAGCATTTT
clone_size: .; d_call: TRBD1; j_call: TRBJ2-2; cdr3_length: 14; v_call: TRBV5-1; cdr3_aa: CASSPGQDTGELFF; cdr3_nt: TGCGCCAGCAGCCCCGGACAGGACACCGGGGAGCTGTTTTTT
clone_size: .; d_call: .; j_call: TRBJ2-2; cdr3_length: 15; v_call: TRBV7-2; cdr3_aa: CASSPPAPMAGELFF; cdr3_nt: TGTGCCAGCAGCCCTCCGGCTCCGATGGCCGGGGAGCTGTTTTTT
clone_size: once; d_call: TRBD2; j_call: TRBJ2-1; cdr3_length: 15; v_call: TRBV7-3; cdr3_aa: CASSVRLAGVDEQFF; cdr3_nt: TGTGCCAGCAGCGTTCGGCTAGCGGGAGTCGATGAGCAGTTCTTC
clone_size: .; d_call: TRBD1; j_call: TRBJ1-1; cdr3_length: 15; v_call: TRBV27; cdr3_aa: CASSPWTGRRTEAFF; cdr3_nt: TGTGCCAGCAGTCCGTGGACAGGGCGGCGCACTGAAGCTTTCTTT
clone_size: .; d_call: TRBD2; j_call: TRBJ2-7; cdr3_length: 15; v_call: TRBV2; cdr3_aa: CASRTSGSPLGEQYF; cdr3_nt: TGTGCCAGCAGGACTAGCGGGAGCCCTTTGGGCGAGCAGTACTTC
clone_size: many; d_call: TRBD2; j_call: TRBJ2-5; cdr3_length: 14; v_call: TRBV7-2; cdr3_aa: CASSLGLAGETQYF; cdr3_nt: TGTGCCAGCAGCTTGGGACTAGCGGGAGAGACCCAGTACTTC
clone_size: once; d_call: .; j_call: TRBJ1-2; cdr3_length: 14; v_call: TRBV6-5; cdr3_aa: CASSYKGRDYGYTF; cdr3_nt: TGTGCCAGCAGTTACAAGGGGCGTGACTATGGCTACACCTTC
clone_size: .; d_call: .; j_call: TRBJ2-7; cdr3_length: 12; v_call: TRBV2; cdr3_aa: CASRPGAYEQYF; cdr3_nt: TGTGCCAGCAGGCCCGGGGCCTACGAGCAGTACTTC
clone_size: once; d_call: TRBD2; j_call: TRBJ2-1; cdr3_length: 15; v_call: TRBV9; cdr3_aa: CASSVDSGVYNEQFF; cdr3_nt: TGTGCCAGCAGCGTTGATAGCGGGGTCTACAATGAGCAGTTCTTC
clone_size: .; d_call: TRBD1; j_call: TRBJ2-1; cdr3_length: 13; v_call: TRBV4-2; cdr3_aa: CASRGDRGAEQFF; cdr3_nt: TGTGCCAGCAGGGGAGACAGGGGAGCTGAGCAGTTCTTC
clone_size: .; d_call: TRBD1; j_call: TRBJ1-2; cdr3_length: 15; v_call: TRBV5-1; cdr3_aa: CASSLGGQGAYGYTF; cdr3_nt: TGCGCCAGCAGCTTGGGAGGGCAGGGGGCTTATGGCTACACCTTC
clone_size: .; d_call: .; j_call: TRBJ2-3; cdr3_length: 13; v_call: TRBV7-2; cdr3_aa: CASSPEGQTTQYF; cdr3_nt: TGTGCCAGCAGCCCGGAGGGACAGACTACGCAGTATTTT
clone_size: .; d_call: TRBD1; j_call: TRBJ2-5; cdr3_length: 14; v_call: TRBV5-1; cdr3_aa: CASSGTGDLETQYF; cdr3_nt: TGCGCCAGTTCCGGGACAGGGGACTTGGAGACCCAGTACTTC
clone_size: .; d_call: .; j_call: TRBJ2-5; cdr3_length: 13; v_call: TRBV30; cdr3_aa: CAWSSQVQETQYF; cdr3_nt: TGTGCCTGGAGTAGCCAGGTTCAGGAGACCCAGTACTTC
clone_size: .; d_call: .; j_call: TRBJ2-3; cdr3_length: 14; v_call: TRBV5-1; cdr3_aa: CASSFVSDTDTQYF; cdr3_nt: TGCGCCAGCAGCTTCGTGTCGGACACAGATACGCAGTATTTT
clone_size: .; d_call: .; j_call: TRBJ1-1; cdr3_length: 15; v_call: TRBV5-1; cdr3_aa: CASSLEPGGKPEAFF; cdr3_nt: TGCGCCAGCAGCTTGGAACCGGGTGGGAAGCCTGAAGCTTTCTTT
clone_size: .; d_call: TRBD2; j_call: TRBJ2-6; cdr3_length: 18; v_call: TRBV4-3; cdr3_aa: CASSQAAGGTVGANVLTF; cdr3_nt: TGCGCCAGCAGCCAGGCCGCGGGAGGGACCGTGGGGGCCAACGTCCTGACTTTC
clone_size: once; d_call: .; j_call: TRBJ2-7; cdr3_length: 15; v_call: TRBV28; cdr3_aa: CASSLTPGLPYEQYF; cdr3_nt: TGTGCCAGCAGTTTAACCCCGGGGCTCCCCTACGAGCAGTACTTC